The clone carrying this T cell receptor (beta chain) turned up a few times. Its antigen is as yet unknown. The data originate from a study of CD8+ T cells in alopecia areata. Regarding the study as a whole: Sharing of TCR sequences between patients (possibly for HLA-related reasons) was less clear than in mice. In scalp samples, resident alphabeta T cells of normal skin are also sequenced. Clonality in lesional scalp, especially alopecia totalis/universalis, exceeded that of normal scalp.

Isolated RNA was reverse transcribed into cDNA used as the sequencing template. The repertoire was sequenced with immunoSEQ multiplex PCR; TCRdb's copy has only in-frame clones and lacks some. The sample holds roughly 150,000 clones, around 62% seen once. Investigators sorted PBMCs to obtain both CD4+ and CD8+ T cells. CDR3 size: 15 residues. V lost 7 bases and J lost 7; bases outside the gene matches: 10. Germline CDR1 is MNHNY and CDR2 is SVGAGI (reference sequence). The sequenced sample was CD8+ T cells sorted from blood. The genes are TRBV6-6 and TRBJ2-1, with 10 bases lining up with TRBD2. This clonotype was obtained from a human donor in good health. The DNA of the CDR3 is TGTGCCAGCACTCTCGTTCTAGCGGGAGAGAATGAGCAGTTCTTC. Translation: CASTLVLAGENEQFF.